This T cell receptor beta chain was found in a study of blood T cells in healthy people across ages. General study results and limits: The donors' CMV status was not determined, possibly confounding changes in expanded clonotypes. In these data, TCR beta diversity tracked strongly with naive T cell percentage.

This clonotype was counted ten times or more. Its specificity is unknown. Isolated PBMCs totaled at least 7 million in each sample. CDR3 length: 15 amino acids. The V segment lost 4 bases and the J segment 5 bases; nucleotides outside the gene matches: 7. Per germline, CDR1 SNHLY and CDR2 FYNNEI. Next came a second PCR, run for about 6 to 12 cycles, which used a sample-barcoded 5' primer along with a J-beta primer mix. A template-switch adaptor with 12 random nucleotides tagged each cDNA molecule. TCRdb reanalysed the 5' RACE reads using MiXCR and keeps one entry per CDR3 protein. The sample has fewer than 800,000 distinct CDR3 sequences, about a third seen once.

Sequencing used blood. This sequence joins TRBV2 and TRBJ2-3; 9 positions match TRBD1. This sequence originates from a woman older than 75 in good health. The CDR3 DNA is TGTGCCAGCAGTGTTGGGACAGGGTTAGGAGATACGCAGTATTTT. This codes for CASSVGTGLGDTQYF.